These T cell receptor beta chains were read from a single sample in a study of PD-L1 blockade in urothelial cancer. The table came from immunoSEQ multiplex PCR; TCRdb's copy has only in-frame clones and leaves some out. The data show tens of thousands of clones, 82% seen once. This material consisted of PBMCs, taken around atezolizumab (anti-PD-L1) treatment. The receptors here all came from a man in his 70s with urothelial cancer. Both conserved end residues are part of each CDR3. A D gene is named only where the DNA matches it firmly. Size is stated for part of the rows, as once, few or many counts, or as a class when the clone is expanded.

V	D	J	size	CDR3	DNA
TRBV5-1	TRBD2	TRBJ2-1	.	CASSLDPSGGEQFF	TGCGCCAGCAGCTTGGACCCTAGCGGTGGGGAGCAGTTCTTC
TRBV19	.	TRBJ1-1	.	CASTRVGTEAFF	TGTGCGTCCACCAGGGTTGGGACTGAAGCTTTCTTT
TRBV9	.	TRBJ2-7	.	CASSLRDTSLAASYEQYF	TGTGCCAGCAGCCTCCGGGACACATCCCTCGCGGCCTCCTACGAGCAGTACTTC
TRBV6-6	.	TRBJ1-2	.	CASSYGRGRDGYTF	TGTGCCAGCAGTTACGGCAGGGGAAGAGATGGCTACACCTTC
TRBV2	.	TRBJ1-2	few	CASSLLRTASDGYTF	TGTGCCAGCAGTCTACTCCGGACAGCTTCGGATGGCTACACCTTC
TRBV7-2	.	TRBJ2-7	once	CASSEDFSSYEQYF	TGTGCCAGCAGCGAGGACTTTAGCTCCTACGAGCAGTACTTC
TRBV6-6	.	TRBJ1-4	.	CASSSRRPANEKLFF	TGTGCCAGCAGTAGCCGCAGGCCTGCTAATGAAAAACTGTTTTTT
TRBV19	TRBD1	TRBJ1-1	once	CASSTQGARVTEAFF	TGTGCCAGTAGTACACAGGGGGCGCGTGTCACTGAAGCTTTCTTT
TRBV6-1	.	TRBJ1-5	.	CASTAQGINQPQHF	TGTGCCAGCACCGCACAGGGAATCAATCAGCCCCAGCATTTT
TRBV14	TRBD2	TRBJ2-3	.	CASSARLAGPGTDTQYF	TGTGCCAGCAGCGCCCGACTAGCGGGGCCGGGGACAGATACGCAGTATTTT
TRBV28	.	TRBJ1-1	.	CASSLPGGWTEAFF	TGTGCCAGCAGTTTACCGGGGGGATGGACTGAAGCTTTCTTT
TRBV27	TRBD2	TRBJ2-7	.	CASSLVAGGGSAREQYF	TGTGCCAGCAGTTTAGTGGCCGGGGGAGGGTCAGCGCGCGAGCAGTACTTC
TRBV5-8	TRBD1	TRBJ2-1	.	CASSLSRTGGYNEQFF	TGTGCCAGCAGCTTGAGTAGGACAGGGGGGTACAATGAGCAGTTCTTC
TRBV18	.	TRBJ1-5	.	CASLQGLDQPQHF	TGTGCCAGCTTACAGGGCCTGGACCAGCCCCAGCATTTT
TRBV7-3	TRBD1	TRBJ2-3	.	CASSLSGTGPADTQYF	TGTGCCAGCAGCTTATCCGGGACAGGGCCAGCAGATACGCAGTATTTT
TRBV6-5	TRBD2	TRBJ2-2	few	CASCSSGSLGGELFF	TGTGCCAGCTGTAGTAGCGGGAGCCTAGGCGGGGAGCTGTTTTTT
TRBV11-3	.	TRBJ1-1	.	CASSREGGAEAFF	TGTGCCAGCAGCAGGGAGGGGGGGGCTGAAGCTTTCTTT
TRBV19	.	TRBJ1-1	.	CASSIYKNTEAFF	TGTGCCAGTAGTATATATAAGAACACTGAAGCTTTCTTT
TRBV9	.	TRBJ2-3	.	CASSGQGADGTDTQYF	TGTGCCAGCAGCGGCCAGGGCGCCGACGGCACAGATACGCAGTATTTT
TRBV5-4	TRBD1	TRBJ2-1	.	CASSPTTGDHNEQFF	TGTGCCAGCAGCCCAACGACAGGGGACCACAATGAGCAGTTCTTC
TRBV4-3	.	TRBJ2-6	once	CASSQTGISGANVLTF	TGCGCCAGCAGCCAAACAGGGATCTCTGGGGCCAACGTCCTGACTTTC
TRBV25-1	.	TRBJ1-1	few	CASSEWKGGTEAFF	TGTGCCAGCAGTGAATGGAAGGGGGGGACTGAAGCTTTCTTT
TRBV7-2	.	TRBJ1-6	.	CASRRGRVSPLHF	TGTGCCAGCAGGCGGGGGCGAGTTTCACCCCTCCACTTT
TRBV11-2	TRBD2	TRBJ2-2	.	CASSLFLAGSVTGELFF	TGTGCCAGCAGCTTATTTTTAGCGGGTTCTGTCACCGGGGAGCTGTTTTTT
TRBV16	.	TRBJ1-6	.	CASSLGLSSPLHF	TGTGCCAGCAGCCTGGGACTTAGCTCACCCCTCCACTTT
TRBV9	TRBD2	TRBJ2-7	.	CASSVVMASGVSEQYF	TGTGCCAGCAGCGTAGTTATGGCTAGCGGGGTTTCCGAGCAGTACTTC
TRBV29-1	TRBD1	TRBJ2-1	.	CSAIKLDRGRDEQFF	TGCAGCGCCATCAAGTTGGACAGGGGGCGGGATGAGCAGTTCTTC
TRBV20-1	.	TRBJ2-1	.	CSARADEQFF	TGCAGTGCTAGAGCGGATGAGCAGTTCTTC
TRBV6-1	.	TRBJ1-2	few	CASSEGYSYGYTF	TGTGCCAGCAGTGAAGGGTACAGTTATGGCTACACCTTC
TRBV28	TRBD1	TRBJ2-5	.	CASSLGQGARETQYF	TGTGCCAGCAGCCTGGGACAGGGGGCTAGGGAGACCCAGTACTTC
TRBV29-1	.	TRBJ1-1	.	CSVEDARVGNTEAFF	TGCAGCGTTGAAGATGCCCGGGTAGGGAACACTGAAGCTTTCTTT
TRBV7-2	TRBD2	TRBJ2-1	.	CASTKGAGGPHEQFF	TGTGCCAGCACCAAGGGGGCGGGAGGGCCTCATGAGCAGTTCTTC
TRBV19	.	TRBJ2-2	.	CASSQGSNTGELFF	TGTGCCAGTTCCCAGGGGTCGAACACCGGGGAGCTGTTTTTT
TRBV2	.	TRBJ2-7	.	CASRGSSYEQYF	TGTGCCAGCCGCGGGTCCTCCTACGAGCAGTACTTC
TRBV4-3	.	TRBJ1-2	once	CASSQDWIGGPTNYGYTF	TGCGCCAGCAGCCAAGATTGGATCGGGGGACCGACTAACTATGGCTACACCTTC
TRBV9	.	TRBJ2-5	once	CASSVATGRGQETQYF	TGTGCCAGCAGCGTAGCTACGGGGCGGGGTCAAGAGACCCAGTACTTC
TRBV2	.	TRBJ1-1	.	CASSAVGAGANTEAFF	TGTGCCAGCAGCGCCGTGGGGGCAGGAGCGAACACTGAAGCTTTCTTT
TRBV7-6	TRBD2	TRBJ2-3	once	CASSLGASGAADTQYF	TGTGCCAGCAGCTTAGGGGCTAGCGGGGCGGCAGATACGCAGTATTTT
TRBV6-5	.	TRBJ2-7	.	CASSSLHSSYEQYF	TGTGCCAGCAGTTCCCTCCATAGCTCCTACGAGCAGTACTTC
TRBV2	TRBD1	TRBJ2-5	.	CASRGTGMGVTETQYF	TGTGCCAGCAGGGGGACAGGGATGGGGGTTACGGAGACCCAGTACTTC
TRBV2	TRBD1	TRBJ1-1	.	CASSKNTGTAQMNTEAFF	TGTGCCAGCAGCAAAAATACCGGGACAGCACAAATGAACACTGAAGCTTTCTTT
TRBV29-1	.	TRBJ1-2	few	CSAHLEGRGNYGYTF	TGCAGCGCCCACCTCGAGGGGAGGGGCAACTATGGCTACACCTTC
TRBV7-3	.	TRBJ2-2	.	CASSLQRVTGELFF	TGTGCCAGCAGCTTACAACGGGTCACCGGGGAGCTGTTTTTT
TRBV25-1	.	TRBJ2-1	few	CASSESGMQFF	TGTGCCAGCAGTGAATCCGGGATGCAGTTCTTC